This TCR beta chain comes out of a study of blood T cell repertoires in COVID-19. Study overall: Sites across the United States, Italy and Spain contributed samples from acute and convalescent COVID-19.

In the source study's methods: From reference gene primer amplification, estimates of nucleated cell counts were derived. Sequencing used immunoSEQ multiplex PCR; TCRdb keeps in-frame clones, though not all of them. That table is the source of V, J and clone size, and D and trimming were worked out from the DNA. The sample records about 320,000 clones, about 82% being singletons. Germline V gene lookup returns CDR1 LNHDA and CDR2 SQIVND (reference sequence). Deletions cut 5 bases from V and 2 bases from J, with 18 bases between. The CDR3 covers 16 residues. Sequencing was performed on peripheral blood. This TCR derives from a woman aged 50 to 60 with acute or convalescent COVID-19. This chain joins TRBV19 and TRBJ1-1; D may be TRBD1 (6 bases). CDR3 sequence reads: CASSPFTGSLNTEAFF. CDR3 nucleotide sequence: TGTGCCAGTAGTCCATTCACAGGGTCCTTAAACACTGAAGCTTTCTTT.